The 10 T cell receptor beta chains below were found in one sample sequenced in a study of early T cells in non-severe SARS-CoV-2 infection. TCRdb ran MiXCR on the 5' RACE reads and lists one entry per CDR3 protein. The sample consists of approximately 69,000 distinct CDR3 sequences, about an eighth of them appearing once. The sequencing sample was made of whole blood. These receptors came from an adult who was a healthcare worker with PCR-confirmed SARS-CoV-2 infection or an uninfected control (not recorded which).

The rearrangement uses TRBV20-1 and TRBJ2-5; perhaps D is TRBD1 or TRBD2 (5 bases each). Germline-derived CDR1 and CDR2 are DFQATT and SNEGSKA (reference sequence). The CDR3 contains 13 residues. V lost 6 bases to trimming and J lost 5 bases, with 16 bases between them. This CDR3 is CSAPVLWGETQYF. The CDR3 nucleotides read TGCAGTGCCCCCGTCCTTTGGGGGGAGACCCAGTACTTC.

This clonotype was recorded a few times. The chain is built from TRBV5-1 and TRBJ2-5; D may correspond to TRBD1 or TRBD2 (5 bases each). Trimming pared 2 bases from V and 1 base from J, leaving 15 bases between. Per the germline V gene, CDR1 is SGHRS and CDR2 is YFSETQ. The CDR3 runs to 16 residues. CDR3 DNA: TGCGCCAGCAGCTTAGCCCGGGACCATGTCCAAGAGACCCAGTACTTC. This gives the protein CASSLARDHVQETQYF. Full variable domain (outside the CDR3, taken from reference TRBV5-1 and TRBJ2-5): KAGVTQTPRYLIKTRGQQVTLSCSPISGHRSVSWYQQTPGQGLQFLFEYFSETQRNKGNFPGRFSGRQFSNSRSEMNVSTLELGDSALYLCASSLARDHVQETQYFGPGTRLLVL.

The rearrangement uses TRBV10-3 and TRBJ2-3; 7 nucleotides agree with TRBD1. Trimming removed 3 bases from V and 0 bases from J; junction bases left unmatched: 6. The CDR3 is 16 residues long. Germline V gives CDR1 ENHRY, CDR2 SYGVKD. In nucleotides, the CDR3 is TGTGCCATCAGTGACAGGGACAGATCTAGCACAGATACGCAGTATTTT. Its protein is CAISDRDRSSTDTQYF.

The CDR3 bases are TGTGCCACCAGCACCCCCCAGGGGGATGGCTACACCTTC. Encoded protein: CATSTPQGDGYTF. This chain uses TRBV15 with TRBJ1-2; 7 bases fit TRBD1. From germline, CDR1 is LNHNV and CDR2 YYDKDF (reference sequence). The CDR3 is made up of 13 amino acids. Germline trimming cut 4 bases from V and 6 bases from J; bases unmatched to any gene: 5.

V gene TRBV12-3 or TRBV12-4 combines with J gene TRBJ2-2; D uncertain. This CDR3 is 14 amino acids long. Trimming cost V 2 bases and J 2 bases, with 6 bases left between them. For the CDR3, the DNA is TGTGCCAGCAGTTTATTCGGCAACACCGGGGAGCTGTTTTTT. Its translation is CASSLFGNTGELFF.

Turning to this clonotype: The junction departs from the called germline gene at one end, perhaps through a read error. DNA of the CDR3: TGTGCCAGCACCTATGGGACCCGAGTGGTTTTT. This gives the protein CASTYGTRVVF. The chain is built from TRBV2 and TRBJ1-4; D possibly corresponds to TRBD1 (5 bases). The CDR3 sequence is 11 residues long. CDR1 is SNHLY, CDR2 FYNNEI, per germline. Drawing the rest from reference TRBV2 and TRBJ1-4, the complete variable domain is EPEVTQTPSHQVTQMGQEVILRCVPISNHLYFYWYRQILGQKVEFLVSFYNNEISEKSEIFDDQFSVERPDGSNFTLKIRSTKLEDSAMYFCASTYGTRVVFGSGTQLSVL.

This clonotype was seen a handful of times. This chain joins TRBV9 and TRBJ2-1; 7 positions match TRBD2. The CDR3 extends over 16 amino acids. V gave up 4 bases and J gave up 7 bases; unmatched junction bases: 14. CDR1 and CDR2 from the germline V gene are SGDLS and YYNGEE. CDR3 DNA: TGTGCCAGCAGCCCTCTTCCGGGGGGAGGGCGAAATGAGCAGTTCTTC. Its translation: CASSPLPGGGRNEQFF.

At least ten counts were recorded for this clonotype. This chain uses TRBV6-2 or TRBV6-3 with TRBJ1-6; D uncertain. Trimming stripped 6 bases from V and 0 bases from J, with 12 bases between. Germline V gene sequence: CDR1 MNHEY, CDR2 SVGEGT. The CDR3 loop spans 16 amino acids. The CDR3 nucleotides read TGTGCCAGCAGCTCCCCGAAAAGCTCCTATAATTCACCCCTCCACTTT. It specifies CASSSPKSSYNSPLHF.

The chain recombines TRBV4-2 with TRBJ2-3; D possibly corresponds to TRBD2 (6 bases). The CDR3 extends over 17 amino acids. V dropped 7 bases and J dropped 1 base, with 21 bases sitting between them. Germline values: CDR1 LGHNA, CDR2 YNFKEQ. Here the CDR3 DNA reads TGTGCCAGCAACCTGGCGGGCCGGGAGAGTGGCACAGATACGCAGTATTTT. As protein: CASNLAGRESGTDTQYF.

This clonotype was seen more than once but under ten times. This chain joins TRBV4-1 and TRBJ2-3, with D possibly being TRBD2 (5 bases). V was pared by 0 bases and J by 3 bases, with 10 bases between. There are 15 residues in the CDR3. Per the germline V gene, CDR1 is MGHRA and CDR2 is YSYEKL. The CDR3 coding sequence is TGCGCCAGCAGCCAAGATGCGGGCCCGACAGATACGCAGTATTTT. Protein sequence: CASSQDAGPTDTQYF.